The 32 T cell receptor beta chains below come from one sample, sequenced in a study of T cells in Graves' hyperthyroidism and ophthalmopathy (dated by TCRdb to between 2019 and 2020). The method behind the library was multiplex PCR. Sequencing used an Illumina HiSeq 2000. The TCR beta CDR3 regions were amplified from the RNA transcripts. The TCR CDR3 was subjected to a first round of RT-PCR using the HTBI primer set and the Qiagen OneStep RT-PCR kit. TCRdb reanalyzed the raw reads on its own, using fastp at Q25 for trimming and MiXCR for clone calling, and kept in-frame beta chains. Every distinct CDR3 protein forms one entry, paired with its most common genes and DNA. The sample yields 340,000 or so distinct CDR3 sequences; 21% were counted once. Of the sample, about 50% is held by the ten largest clones. Sequencing used blood. These receptors were obtained from a woman in her fifties or sixties with Graves' hyperthyroidism.

This clonotype occurred many times. The chain joins TRBV12-3 or TRBV12-4 to TRBJ2-1; TRBD2 aligns across 12 bases. V trimming: 6 bases; J trimming: 4 bases; junction bases outside the gene matches: 1. CDR3 length equals 14 residues. The CDR3: CASRGLAGYNEQFF. The CDR3 DNA follows: TGTGCCAGCAGGGGACTAGCGGGTTACAATGAGCAGTTCTTC.

This clonotype occurred a few times. The J gene is TRBJ1-2, the V gene TRBV4-1; unclear D gene. Germline V gene data show CDR1 as MGHRA and CDR2 as YSYEKL. This CDR3 is built from 15 residues. V dropped 4 bases and J dropped 8 bases, with 20 bases sitting between them. The CDR3 here is CASSPDLGGSRGYTF. The CDR3 DNA reads TGCGCCAGCAGCCCGGATCTGGGAGGGTCTCGCGGCTACACCTTC.

In this sample, this clonotype turned up many times. This rearrangement joins TRBV11-2 to TRBJ2-2, with a weak D call TRBD2 (5 bases). Trimming left V 4 bases short and J 6 bases short, with 27 bases between. This CDR3 region has 19 residues. Germline loops: CDR1 SGHAT, CDR2 FQNNGV. The CDR3, as DNA: TGTGCCAGCAGCTCATTACGTACGGTTGAGGGTATTTCGTCCGGGGAGCTGTTTTTT. This codes for CASSSLRTVEGISSGELFF.

This clonotype appeared many times. The chain links TRBV7-9 to TRBJ2-5; D gene unclear. Germline V gene lookup returns CDR1 SEHNR and CDR2 FQNEAQ (reference sequence). Trimming pared 0 bases from V and 1 base from J, leaving 6 bases between. CDR3 length: 14 residues. The CDR3: CASSLAGSQETQYF. For the CDR3, the DNA is TGTGCCAGCAGCTTAGCAGGGTCCCAAGAGACCCAGTACTTC.

Many counts were recorded for this clonotype. The rearrangement joins TRBV28 to TRBJ1-1, with unresolved D. Looked up from germline, CDR1 is MDHEN and CDR2 is SYDVKM. The CDR3 extends over 14 amino acids. V shed 7 bases and J shed 4 bases, with 16 bases lying between them. CDR3 region: CASTLWGRVTEAFF. Here the CDR3 DNA reads TGTGCCAGCACACTTTGGGGAAGGGTCACTGAAGCTTTCTTT.

This clonotype came up many times. The V gene is TRBV10-3, the J gene TRBJ1-2; 7 nucleotides line up with TRBD1. CDR1 is ENHRY and CDR2 is SYGVKD in the germline V gene. With V trimmed by 6 bases and J by 4 bases, 5 bases remained unmatched. CDR3 size: 13 residues. CDR3 in DNA: TGTGCCATCAGAGCCGACAGGGCCTATGGCTACACCTTC. Protein sequence: CAIRADRAYGYTF.

In its sample, this clonotype was seen many times. The DNA of the CDR3 is TGTGCCAGCAGTGAGGGACAGGGGGTCTATGGCTACACCTTC. Translating gives CASSEGQGVYGYTF. The V call is TRBV6-1, the J call TRBJ1-2; 11 bases map to TRBD1. CDR1 and CDR2 from the germline V gene are MNHNS and SASEGT. The CDR3 consists of 14 residues. V trimming: 3 bases; J trimming: 4 bases; junction bases outside the gene matches: 1.

J is TRBJ2-7 and V is TRBV27; possibly TRBD2 for D (6 bases). The V end was cut by 6 bases, the J end by 1 base, with 19 bases between. CDR1 MNHEY and CDR2 SMNVEV come from the germline V gene (reference sequence). This CDR3 contains 16 residues. The CDR3 DNA follows: TGTGCCAGCAGAGCACCTGGGGCTAGCGAATCCTACGAGCAGTACTTC. Translating gives CASRAPGASESYEQYF.

This clonotype was seen at least ten times. V and J are TRBV3-1 and TRBJ1-4; the D gene is possibly TRBD1 (5 bases). The CDR3 has 14 residues. Germline lookup yields CDR1 LGHDT and CDR2 YNNKEL (reference sequence). V shed 0 bases and J shed 9 bases, with 11 bases lying between them. This chain's CDR3 is CASSQEGAAQKLFF. The CDR3 bases are TGTGCCAGCAGCCAAGAAGGGGCTGCGCAAAAACTGTTTTTT.

This clonotype showed up just a few times. The germline gene is not matched at one end of the junction; a read error may be the cause. V usage is TRBV28 and J usage is TRBJ1-4; TRBD1 matches at 11 bases. Germline V gene data show CDR1 as MDHEN and CDR2 as SYDVKM. This CDR3 has 19 residues. The CDR3 loop is CASSLLSGTGGLANEELFF. The CDR3 nucleotides are TGTGCCAGCAGTCTGTTATCGGGGACAGGGGGTCTAGCTAATGAAGAACTGTTTTTT.

This clonotype was counted between two and nine times. The chain combines TRBV4-1 with TRBJ2-7; weak D call: TRBD2 (5 bases). Germline V gene sequence: CDR1 MGHRA, CDR2 YSYEKL. Trimming took 2 bases from V and 3 from J, leaving 14 bases between them. The CDR3 spans 15 residues. This CDR3 is CASSQFLRGNYEQYF. The CDR3 region has the DNA TGCGCCAGCAGCCAATTCCTTCGGGGTAACTACGAGCAGTACTTC.

This clonotype was detected a few times. V is TRBV7-3 and J is TRBJ1-6; TRBD1 agrees at 7 bases. Germline V gene lookup returns CDR1 SGHTA and CDR2 FQGTGA. The CDR3 spans 15 residues. With V trimmed by 3 bases and J by 7 bases, 6 bases remained unmatched. Written as DNA, the CDR3 is TGTGCCAGCAGCTTCACAGGGGCCGAGAATTCACCCCTCCACTTT. It is translated as CASSFTGAENSPLHF.

This clonotype was seen only a few times. The chain carries TRBV19 and TRBJ1-1, with 8 bases matching TRBD1. The germline V gene encodes CDR1 LNHDA and CDR2 SQIVND (reference sequence). This CDR3 has 15 residues. V shed 3 bases, J shed 1 base, and the junction held 4 bases outside the gene matches. The CDR3 loop reads CASSIGRGQNTEAFF. The CDR3 nucleotides read TGTGCCAGTAGTATCGGCAGGGGGCAGAACACTGAAGCTTTCTTT.

This clonotype was detected ten times or more. V and J are TRBV12-3 or TRBV12-4 and TRBJ2-1, with 11 positions matching TRBD2. This CDR3 region has 17 residues. J lost 4 bases, V lost 3 bases, and 8 bases had no gene match. The CDR3 loop reads CASSLGVLAGAYNEQFF. CDR3 bases: TGTGCCAGCAGTTTGGGGGTACTAGCGGGGGCGTACAATGAGCAGTTCTTC.

J is TRBJ2-7 and V is TRBV11-2; D might be TRBD1 (6 bases). The V and J ends lost 1 base and 8 bases respectively, with 21 bases between them. This CDR3 has 16 amino acids. In germline, CDR1 is SGHAT, CDR2 FQNNGV. CDR3 loop: CASSLAWTVQSYQQYF. The DNA for the CDR3 is TGTGCCAGCAGCTTAGCCTGGACAGTACAGTCTTACCAGCAGTACTTC.

This chain joins TRBV10-3 and TRBJ2-1, with 8 bases matching TRBD2. Trimming cost V 0 bases and J 3 bases; bases outside gene matches: 4. The CDR3 is 16 amino acids. Germline V gene lookup returns CDR1 ENHRY and CDR2 SYGVKD. CDR3 amino acids: CAISESGGGNYNEQFF. The CDR3 DNA is TGTGCCATCAGTGAGTCGGGCGGGGGGAACTACAATGAGCAGTTCTTC.

This clonotype was detected ten times or more. Here the CDR3 reads CASSHGLAGGEQYF. The CDR3 DNA sequence: TGTGCCAGCAGCCATGGACTAGCGGGAGGCGAGCAGTACTTC. The chain links TRBV7-9 to TRBJ2-7; 14 positions match TRBD2. CDR1 is SEHNR and CDR2 is FQNEAQ in the germline V gene (reference sequence). The CDR3 sequence is 14 residues long. Trimming took 5 bases from V and 6 from J; bases not matched to a gene: 3.

This clonotype was recorded many times. V is TRBV5-1 and J is TRBJ2-2; either TRBD1 or TRBD2 may fit D (5 bases each). Trimming pared 0 bases from V and 6 bases from J, leaving 9 bases between. The CDR3 spans 14 residues. Germline CDR1 reads SGHRS; CDR2 reads YFSETQ. CDR3: CASSLVLGAGELFF. The CDR3 DNA follows: TGCGCCAGCAGCTTGGTGCTGGGGGCCGGGGAGCTGTTTTTT.

The DNA for the CDR3 is TGTGCCAGCAGTTTATCGGGGTTTGGGACCCAGTACTTC. It specifies CASSLSGFGTQYF. The V gene is TRBV12-3 or TRBV12-4, the J gene TRBJ2-5, with a possible D match to TRBD2 (5 bases). CDR3 length equals 13 residues. Between the trimmed V and J ends, which lost 2 bases and 7 bases, there was a span of 11 bases.

The V gene is TRBV9, the J gene TRBJ1-2, with TRBD1 matching 9 bases. Per the germline V gene, CDR1 is SGDLS and CDR2 is YYNGEE. Trimming removed 3 bases from V and 5 bases from J; junction bases left unmatched: 5. The CDR3 consists of 14 residues. CDR3: CASSATGQGYGYTF. CDR3 nucleotides: TGTGCCAGCAGCGCCACCGGACAGGGGTATGGCTACACCTTC.

Comment on this clonotype: A junction end diverges from the germline sequence, so it may reflect a read error. The chain has TRBV20-1 and TRBJ1-6, with unresolved D. The CDR3 is made up of 14 amino acids. Germline V gene sequence: CDR1 DFQATT, CDR2 SNEGSKA (reference sequence). The DNA for the CDR3 is TGCAGCGCTACGTCGGGCGGTTCGAATTCACCCCTCCACTTT. It yields the protein CSATSGGSNSPLHF.

The sample holds many counts of this clonotype. The V and J genes are TRBV3-1 and TRBJ1-5; D may be TRBD1 (6 bases). Germline values: CDR1 LGHDT, CDR2 YNNKEL (reference sequence). This CDR3 spans 14 amino acids. V was trimmed by 3 bases and J by 4 bases, leaving 10 bases between them. The CDR3: CASSQGGRNQPQHF. CDR3 in DNA: TGTGCCAGCAGCCAGGGGGGCAGAAATCAGCCCCAGCATTTT.

The table lists this clonotype with many counts. The V call is TRBV6-2 or TRBV6-3, the J call TRBJ2-2; 8 positions agree with TRBD1. Germline V gives CDR1 MNHEY, CDR2 SVGEGT. This CDR3 spans 16 amino acids. V lost 5 bases to trimming and J lost 3 bases; unmatched junction nucleotides: 8. The CDR3 loop is CASSRATGADTGELFF. In nucleotides, the CDR3 is TGTGCCAGCAGTCGCGCGACAGGGGCCGACACCGGGGAGCTGTTTTTT.

The sample holds many counts of this clonotype. The chain couples TRBV10-3 to TRBJ2-7; 10 bases agree with TRBD1. CDR3 length: 16 amino acids. Per the germline V gene, CDR1 is ENHRY and CDR2 is SYGVKD. J gave up 6 bases and V 2 bases, and 10 bases lay outside the gene matches. The CDR3 DNA sequence: TGTGCCATCAGTGAGGGGGGGAGACAGGGGGCAGGCGAGCAGTACTTC. Encoded protein: CAISEGGRQGAGEQYF.

The chain recombines TRBV6-1 with TRBJ1-2, with unresolved D. Trimming stripped 7 bases from V and 2 bases from J, with 11 bases between. CDR1 and CDR2 (germline): MNHNS, SASEGT. The CDR3 contains 13 residues. In nucleotides, the CDR3 is TGTGCCAGCAAGACCGCCCAGAACTATGGCTACACCTTC. Amino acid sequence: CASKTAQNYGYTF.

This clonotype was seen repeatedly, ten times or more. This chain joins TRBV13 and TRBJ2-3, with a tentative D call TRBD1 (5 bases). Deletions cut 3 bases from V and 2 bases from J, with 15 bases between. The CDR3 consists of 16 residues. Looked up from germline, CDR1 is PRHDT and CDR2 is FYEKMQ (reference sequence). The CDR3 DNA follows: TGTGCCAGCAGCTTGGGCAGTGCAGGGTACACAGATACGCAGTATTTT. It is translated as CASSLGSAGYTDTQYF.

This clonotype has a count of ten or more. This sequence joins TRBV28 and TRBJ1-4, with D possibly being TRBD1 (5 bases). CDR1 is MDHEN and CDR2 is SYDVKM in the germline V gene. Trimming removed 6 bases from V and 0 bases from J, with 8 bases in between. This CDR3 contains 14 residues. Here the CDR3 reads CASRGDATNEKLFF. The CDR3 DNA reads as TGTGCCAGCAGGGGGGATGCAACTAATGAAAAACTGTTTTTT.

This clonotype was seen a handful of times. This chain joins TRBV19 and TRBJ2-5; D gene ambiguous. Germline lookup yields CDR1 LNHDA and CDR2 SQIVND (reference sequence). The V end lost 3 bases, the J end lost 4 bases, and 9 bases lay between the germline ends. The CDR3 runs 13 residues. The CDR3 here is CASSMNGLETQYF. DNA for the CDR3: TGTGCCAGTAGTATGAATGGGCTAGAGACCCAGTACTTC.

The J gene is TRBJ2-5, the V gene TRBV2, with D perhaps matching TRBD1 or TRBD2 (5 bases each). The CDR3 extends over 15 amino acids. V gave up 6 bases and J gave up 5 bases, with 19 bases separating them. CDR1 and CDR2 from the germline V gene are SNHLY and FYNNEI. CDR3 loop: CASSLLGGIGETQYF. The CDR3 nucleotides are TGTGCCAGCAGCTTACTTGGGGGAATCGGGGAGACCCAGTACTTC.

Ten or more counts support this clonotype. The J gene is TRBJ2-5, the V gene TRBV20-1; 10 bases line up with TRBD2. The CDR3 runs to 14 residues. After removal of 3 bases from V and 4 bases from J, the junction contained 5 bases not matched to a gene. From germline, CDR1 is DFQATT and CDR2 SNEGSKA (reference sequence). The CDR3, as DNA: TGCAGTGCTAGGCTAGCGGGAGATCGAGAGACCCAGTACTTC. Its translation is CSARLAGDRETQYF.

This clonotype was picked up a small number of times. The rearrangement uses TRBV5-1 and TRBJ2-2, with D perhaps matching TRBD1 (5 bases). Trimming removed 1 base from V and 3 bases from J, with 10 bases in between. From germline, CDR1 is SGHRS and CDR2 YFSETQ. The CDR3 spans 15 residues. The CDR3 is CASSLSGKDTGELFF. The CDR3 nucleotides read TGCGCCAGCAGCTTGTCAGGGAAGGACACCGGGGAGCTGTTTTTT.

Concerning this clonotype: This may arise from a read error, as a much more abundant clone is one base away. V gene TRBV5-1 combines with J gene TRBJ1-4; D is uncertain. From germline, CDR1 is SGHRS and CDR2 YFSETQ. CDR3 length: 14 residues. Written as DNA, the CDR3 is TGCGCCGGCAGCTTGTCTACAACTAATGAAAAACTGTTTTTT. Its translation: CAGSLSTTNEKLFF.